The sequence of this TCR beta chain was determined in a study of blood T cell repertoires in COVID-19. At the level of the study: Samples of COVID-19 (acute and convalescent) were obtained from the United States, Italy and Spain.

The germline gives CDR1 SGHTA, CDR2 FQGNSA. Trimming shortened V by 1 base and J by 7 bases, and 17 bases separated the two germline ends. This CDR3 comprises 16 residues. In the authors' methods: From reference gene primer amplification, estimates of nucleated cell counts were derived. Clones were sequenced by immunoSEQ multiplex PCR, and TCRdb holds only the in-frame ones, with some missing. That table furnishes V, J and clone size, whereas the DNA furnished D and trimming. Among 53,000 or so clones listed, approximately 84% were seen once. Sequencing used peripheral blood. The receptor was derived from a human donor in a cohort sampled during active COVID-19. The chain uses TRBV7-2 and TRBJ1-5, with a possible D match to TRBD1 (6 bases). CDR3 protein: CASSLEMGAREQPQHF. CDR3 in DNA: TGTGCCAGCAGCTTAGAAATGGGGGCCAGGGAACAGCCCCAGCATTTT.